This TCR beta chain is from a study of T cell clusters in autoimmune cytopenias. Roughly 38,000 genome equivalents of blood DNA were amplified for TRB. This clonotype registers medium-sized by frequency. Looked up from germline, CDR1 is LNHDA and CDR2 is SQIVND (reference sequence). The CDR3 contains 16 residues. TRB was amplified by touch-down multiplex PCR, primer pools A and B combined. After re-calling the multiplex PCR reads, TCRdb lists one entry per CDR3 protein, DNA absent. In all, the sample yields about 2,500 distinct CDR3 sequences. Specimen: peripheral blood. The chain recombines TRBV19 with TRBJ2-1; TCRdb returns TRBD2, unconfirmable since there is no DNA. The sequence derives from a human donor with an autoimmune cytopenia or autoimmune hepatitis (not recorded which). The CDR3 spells CASHATRTSGDNEQFF.